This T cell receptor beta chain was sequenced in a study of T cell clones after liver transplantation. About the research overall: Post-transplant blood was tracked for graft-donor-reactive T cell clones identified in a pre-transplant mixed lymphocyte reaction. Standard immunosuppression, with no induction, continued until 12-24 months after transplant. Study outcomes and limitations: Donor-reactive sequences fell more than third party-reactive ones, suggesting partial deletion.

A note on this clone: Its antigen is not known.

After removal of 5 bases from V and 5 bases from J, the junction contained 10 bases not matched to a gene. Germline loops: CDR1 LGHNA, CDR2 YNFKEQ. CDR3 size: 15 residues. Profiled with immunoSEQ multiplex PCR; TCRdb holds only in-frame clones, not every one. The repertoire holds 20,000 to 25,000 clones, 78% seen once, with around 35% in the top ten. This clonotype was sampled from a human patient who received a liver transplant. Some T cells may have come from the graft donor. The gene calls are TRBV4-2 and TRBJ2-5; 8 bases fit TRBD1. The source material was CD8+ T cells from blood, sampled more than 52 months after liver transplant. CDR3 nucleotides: TGTGCCAGCAGCAGTGCAGGGGGCGCGGGGGAGACCCAGTACTTC. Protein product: CASSSAGGAGETQYF.